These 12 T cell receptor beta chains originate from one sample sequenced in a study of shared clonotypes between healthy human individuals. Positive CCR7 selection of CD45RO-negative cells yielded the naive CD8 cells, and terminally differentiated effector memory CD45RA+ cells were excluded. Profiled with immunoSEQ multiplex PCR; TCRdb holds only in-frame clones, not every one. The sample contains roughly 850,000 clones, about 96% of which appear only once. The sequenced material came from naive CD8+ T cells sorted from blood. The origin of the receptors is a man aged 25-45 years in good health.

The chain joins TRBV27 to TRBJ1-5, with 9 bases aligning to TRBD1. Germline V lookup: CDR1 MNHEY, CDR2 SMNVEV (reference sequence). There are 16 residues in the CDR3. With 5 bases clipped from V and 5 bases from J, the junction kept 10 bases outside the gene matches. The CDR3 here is CASSAGMTGGYQPQHF. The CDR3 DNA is TGTGCCAGCAGTGCAGGGATGACAGGGGGGTATCAGCCCCAGCATTTT.

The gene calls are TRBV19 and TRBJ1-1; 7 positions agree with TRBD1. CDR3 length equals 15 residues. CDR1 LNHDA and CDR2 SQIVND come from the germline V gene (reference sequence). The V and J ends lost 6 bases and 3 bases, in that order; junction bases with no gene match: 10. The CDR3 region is CASSRRDSLYTEAFF. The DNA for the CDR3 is TGTGCCAGTAGCCGAAGGGACAGCCTTTACACTGAAGCTTTCTTT. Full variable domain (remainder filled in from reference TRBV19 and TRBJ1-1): DGGITQSPKYLFRKEGQNVTLSCEQNLNHDAMYWYRQDPGQGLRLIYYSQIVNDFQKGDIAEGYSVSREKKESFPLTVTSAQKNPTAFYLCASSRRDSLYTEAFFGQGTRLTVV.

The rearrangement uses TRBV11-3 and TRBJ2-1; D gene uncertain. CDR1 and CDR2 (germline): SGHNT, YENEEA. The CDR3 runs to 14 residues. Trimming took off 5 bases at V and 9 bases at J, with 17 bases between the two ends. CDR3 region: CASSPMAPSGEQFF. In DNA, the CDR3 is TGTGCCAGCAGCCCCATGGCGCCTAGTGGTGAGCAGTTCTTC.

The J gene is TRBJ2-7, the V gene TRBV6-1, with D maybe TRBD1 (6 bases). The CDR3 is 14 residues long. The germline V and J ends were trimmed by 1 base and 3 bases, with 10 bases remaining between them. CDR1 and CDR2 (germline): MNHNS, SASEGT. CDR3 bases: TGTGCCAGCAGTGAAGTAGCCAGGGGCTACGAGCAGTACTTC. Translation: CASSEVARGYEQYF.

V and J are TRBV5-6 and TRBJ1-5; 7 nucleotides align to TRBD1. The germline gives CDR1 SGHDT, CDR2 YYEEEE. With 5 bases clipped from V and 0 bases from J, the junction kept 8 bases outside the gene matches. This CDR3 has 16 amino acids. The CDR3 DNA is TGTGCCAGCAGTTTCGGGACAGATTATAGCAATCAGCCCCAGCATTTT. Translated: CASSFGTDYSNQPQHF.

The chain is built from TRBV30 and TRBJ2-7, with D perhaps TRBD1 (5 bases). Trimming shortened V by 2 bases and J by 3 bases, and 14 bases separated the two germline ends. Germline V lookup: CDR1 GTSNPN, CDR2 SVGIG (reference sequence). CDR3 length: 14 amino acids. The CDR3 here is CAWSLDSRDYEQYF. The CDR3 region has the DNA TGTGCCTGGAGTCTCGATTCCAGGGACTACGAGCAGTACTTC.

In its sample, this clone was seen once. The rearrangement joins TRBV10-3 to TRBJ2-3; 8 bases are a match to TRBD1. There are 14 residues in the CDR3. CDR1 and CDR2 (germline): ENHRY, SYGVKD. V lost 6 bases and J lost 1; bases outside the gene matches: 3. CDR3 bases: TGTGCCATCAGAGGGGGACAGGGCACAGATACGCAGTATTTT. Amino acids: CAIRGGQGTDTQYF.

The CDR3 bases are TGTGCCAGCAGTTCTGGACTAGCGGGACCCTACGAGCAGTACTTC. Protein: CASSSGLAGPYEQYF. The chain combines TRBV27 with TRBJ2-7; TRBD2 aligns across 12 bases. Per the germline V gene, CDR1 is MNHEY and CDR2 is SMNVEV (reference sequence). J lost 2 bases, V lost 4 bases, and 3 bases had no gene match. This CDR3 has 15 amino acids.

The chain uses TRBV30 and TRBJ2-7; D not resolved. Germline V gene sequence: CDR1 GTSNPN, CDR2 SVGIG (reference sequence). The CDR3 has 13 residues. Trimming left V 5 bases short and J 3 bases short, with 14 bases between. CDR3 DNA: TGTGCCTGGGAGATGGGCCAAGGCTACGAGCAGTACTTC. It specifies CAWEMGQGYEQYF.

The CDR3 DNA reads TGCGCCAGCAGCCCGTTGTTGGCCGGCGTGTTCTCGGACAATGAGCAGTTCTTC. This encodes CASSPLLAGVFSDNEQFF. The rearrangement links TRBV5-1 to TRBJ2-1, with D hard to call. Trimming removed 4 bases at V and 5 bases at J, with 25 bases between. Germline V gene sequence: CDR1 SGHRS, CDR2 YFSETQ. The CDR3 has 18 residues.

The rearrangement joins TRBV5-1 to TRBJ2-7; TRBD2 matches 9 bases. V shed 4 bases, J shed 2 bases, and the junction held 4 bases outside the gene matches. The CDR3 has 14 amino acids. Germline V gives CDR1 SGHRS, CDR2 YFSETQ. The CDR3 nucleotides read TGCGCCAGCAGCCTAAGCGGGAGGACCTACGAGCAGTACTTC. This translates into CASSLSGRTYEQYF.

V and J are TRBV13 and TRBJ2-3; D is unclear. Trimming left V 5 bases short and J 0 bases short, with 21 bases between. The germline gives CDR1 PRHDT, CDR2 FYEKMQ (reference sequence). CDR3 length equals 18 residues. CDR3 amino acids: CASSRRLIVWGSTDTQYF. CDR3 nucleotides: TGTGCCAGCAGCCGTCGGTTAATCGTCTGGGGTAGCACAGATACGCAGTATTTT.